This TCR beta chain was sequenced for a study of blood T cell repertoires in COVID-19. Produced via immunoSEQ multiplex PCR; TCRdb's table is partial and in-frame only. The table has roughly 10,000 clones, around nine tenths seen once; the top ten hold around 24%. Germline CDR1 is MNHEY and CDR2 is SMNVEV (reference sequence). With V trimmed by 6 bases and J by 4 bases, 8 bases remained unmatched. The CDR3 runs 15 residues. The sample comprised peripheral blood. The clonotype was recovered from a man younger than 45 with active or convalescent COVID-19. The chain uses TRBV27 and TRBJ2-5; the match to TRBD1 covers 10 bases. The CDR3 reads CASSRDRGRVETQYF. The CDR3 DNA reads TGTGCCAGCAGCCGAGACAGGGGGCGTGTAGAGACCCAGTACTTC.